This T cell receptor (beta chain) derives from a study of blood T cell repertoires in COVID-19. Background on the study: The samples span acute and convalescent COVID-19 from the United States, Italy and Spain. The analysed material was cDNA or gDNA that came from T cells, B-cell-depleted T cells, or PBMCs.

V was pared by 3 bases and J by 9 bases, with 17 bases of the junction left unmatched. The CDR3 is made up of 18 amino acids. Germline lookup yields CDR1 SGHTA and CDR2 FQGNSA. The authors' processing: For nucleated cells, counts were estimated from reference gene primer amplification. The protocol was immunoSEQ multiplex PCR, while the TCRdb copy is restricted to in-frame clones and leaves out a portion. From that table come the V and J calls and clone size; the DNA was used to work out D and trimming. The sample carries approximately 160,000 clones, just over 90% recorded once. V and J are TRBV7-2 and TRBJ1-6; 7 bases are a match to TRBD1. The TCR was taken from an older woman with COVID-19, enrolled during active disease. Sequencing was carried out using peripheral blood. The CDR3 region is CASSFSLAGGLEASPLHF. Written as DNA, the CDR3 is TGTGCCAGCAGCTTCAGTTTGGCAGGGGGTTTAGAGGCTTCACCCCTCCACTTT.